These 10 T cell receptor beta chains were all obtained from the same sample, sequenced in a study of PD-1 blockade in classical Hodgkin lymphoma. The time point was: cycle 4 day 1 (C4D1), after six to seven weeks of nivolumab. Brentuximab vedotin exposure varied, and every patient relapsed after autologous stem cell transplantation. Only in-frame clones appear in the TCRdb table, and some are missing; sequencing was by immunoSEQ multiplex PCR. The data contain 57,000 or so clones, about 85% of them singletons. This sample comprised peripheral blood mononuclear cells (PBMCs), obtained before the fourth cycle of nivolumab. These receptors were taken from a human donor with classical Hodgkin lymphoma.

The chain uses TRBV5-1 and TRBJ2-7; TRBD1 matches 7 bases. The length of the CDR3 is 14 residues. The germline CDR1 and CDR2 sequences are SGHRS and YFSETQ. V shed 3 bases, J shed 3 bases, and the junction held 6 bases outside the gene matches. The CDR3 here is CASSWTGQNYEQYF. As DNA, the CDR3 is TGCGCCAGCAGCTGGACGGGACAGAACTACGAGCAGTACTTC. The full variable domain, rest sourced from reference TRBV5-1 and TRBJ2-7, is KAGVTQTPRYLIKTRGQQVTLSCSPISGHRSVSWYQQTPGQGLQFLFEYFSETQRNKGNFPGRFSGRQFSNSRSEMNVSTLELGDSALYLCASSWTGQNYEQYFGPGTRLTVT.

J is TRBJ2-7 and V is TRBV7-9; TRBD1 aligns across 7 bases. J lost 2 bases, V lost 11 bases, and 6 bases had no gene match. The CDR3 has 12 amino acids. Germline V gene lookup returns CDR1 SEHNR and CDR2 FQNEAQ (reference sequence). CDR3 DNA sequence: TGTGCCTCCGCGACAGGGCCCTACGAGCAGTACTTC. This encodes CASATGPYEQYF.

The chain recombines TRBV6-6 with TRBJ1-4; D not certain. This CDR3 has 16 residues. Germline V gene sequence: CDR1 MNHNY, CDR2 SVGAGI (reference sequence). V lost 5 bases to trimming and J lost 4 bases, with 17 bases between them. The chain's CDR3 is CASSRPAPGGNEKLFF. CDR3 in DNA: TGTGCCAGCAGTCGCCCGGCGCCCGGAGGTAATGAAAAACTGTTTTTT.

CDR3 residues: CALSRDGGTEAFF. CDR3 DNA: TGTGCCCTCTCCCGGGACGGCGGCACTGAAGCTTTCTTT. This rearrangement joins TRBV30 to TRBJ1-1; possible D gene TRBD1, 5 bases. The CDR3 is 13 amino acids. V was trimmed by 8 bases and J by 4 bases, leaving 17 bases between them. Germline CDR1 and CDR2: GTSNPN and SVGIG (reference sequence).

The chain combines TRBV7-9 with TRBJ1-6; D might be TRBD1 (5 bases). There are 14 residues in the CDR3. CDR1 is SEHNR, CDR2 FQNEAQ, per germline (reference sequence). V was shortened by 1 base and J by 13 bases, with 14 bases between the two germline ends. The CDR3 loop is CASSLEGNLSPLHF. The CDR3, as DNA: TGTGCCAGCAGCTTAGAGGGGAACCTTAGTCCCCTCCACTTT.

The V gene is TRBV5-1, the J gene TRBJ2-5, with 10 positions matching TRBD2. The CDR3 runs to 17 residues. V trimming: 0 bases; J trimming: 5 bases; junction bases outside the gene matches: 10. Germline assignment: CDR1 SGHRS and CDR2 YFSETQ. CDR3 region: CASSLAVRAGGPETQYF. In DNA, the CDR3 is TGCGCCAGCAGCTTGGCCGTACGAGCGGGGGGGCCGGAGACCCAGTACTTC.

The chain uses TRBV6-5 and TRBJ1-1; D gene unclear. There are 13 residues in the CDR3. Trimming cost V 5 bases and J 2 bases, with 9 bases left between them. The germline gives CDR1 MNHEY, CDR2 SVGAGI. This CDR3 is CASSLPGNTEAFF. As DNA, the CDR3 is TGTGCCAGCAGTCTACCTGGCAACACTGAAGCTTTCTTT.

This chain connects TRBV5-1 to TRBJ2-3; D is perhaps TRBD1 or TRBD2 (5 bases each). CDR1 is SGHRS, CDR2 YFSETQ, per germline. V lost 2 bases and J lost 11, with 18 bases in between. The CDR3 has 14 amino acids. Here the CDR3 reads CASSFGTPAGEQYF. CDR3 bases: TGCGCCAGCAGCTTCGGGACCCCCGCCGGCGAGCAGTATTTT.

This rearrangement joins TRBV7-3 to TRBJ2-7; D is possibly TRBD1 (6 bases). CDR3 length equals 16 residues. From germline, CDR1 is SGHTA and CDR2 FQGTGA. V was shortened by 5 bases and J by 2 bases, with 19 bases between the two germline ends. CDR3 nucleotide sequence: TGTGCCAGCAGCGTCTCCGGGACATCACGAACCTACGAGCAGTACTTC. Translation gives CASSVSGTSRTYEQYF.

This clone was detected only a few times. The rearrangement joins TRBV19 to TRBJ1-6; D is unresolved. This CDR3 has 16 residues. Per germline, CDR1 LNHDA and CDR2 SQIVND (reference sequence). V lost 5 bases, J lost 0 bases, and 11 bases lay in between. This chain's CDR3 is CASSVDPSSYNSPLHF. In DNA form, the CDR3 reads TGTGCCAGTAGTGTCGACCCGAGCTCCTATAATTCACCCCTCCACTTT.